Presented here are 11 T cell receptor beta chains from one specimen sequenced in a study of regulatory T cells in long-lasting Graves disease. Building the TCR beta libraries relied on iRepertoire HTBI primers, and CDR3 regions underwent Arm-PCR. A single record per CDR3 protein comes from TCRdb applying MiXCR to the multiplex PCR reads. This sample yields about 440,000 distinct CDR3 sequences, of which roughly 15% are seen a single time; around 10% belongs to the top ten. Time point in this sample: newly diagnosed GD, antithyroid drugs for less than 3 months. The TCR library was made from RNA that had been extracted from PBMCs in TRIzol. These data were also filed under a second study, of T cells in Graves' hyperthyroidism and ophthalmopathy.

This specimen consisted of peripheral blood mononuclear cells (PBMCs), obtained at new diagnosis, from a patient treated with antithyroid drugs. The receptors come from a woman aged 25 to 39 with Graves disease.

This clonotype turned up a few times. The rearrangement links TRBV6-1 to TRBJ1-1; D call uncertain. Germline CDR1 and CDR2: MNHNS and SASEGT. V was shortened by 2 bases and J by 11 bases, with 12 bases between the two germline ends. This CDR3 is 12 amino acids long. In DNA, the CDR3 is TGTGCCAGCAGTGAATTTTCCGGGCAGGCTTTCTTT. It codes for CASSEFSGQAFF.

This clonotype has a count of ten or more. The rearrangement joins TRBV2 to TRBJ1-2; D ambiguous. Germline values: CDR1 SNHLY, CDR2 FYNNEI. The CDR3 covers 15 residues. Trimming cost V 3 bases and J 4 bases, with 15 bases left between them. This CDR3 is CASSETSTSSYGYTF. CDR3 nucleotides: TGTGCCAGCAGTGAGACTAGCACATCCAGCTATGGCTACACCTTC.

Ten or more counts support this clonotype. The rearrangement links TRBV7-8 to TRBJ1-1; TRBD1 matches at 7 bases. The CDR3 spans 14 residues. The germline V gene encodes CDR1 SGHVS and CDR2 FQNEAQ. The trim removed 1 base at V and 3 bases at J, leaving 2 bases unmatched. The CDR3 DNA reads TGTGCCAGCAGCTTAGTAGGGGGCCACACTGAAGCTTTCTTT. Translation: CASSLVGGHTEAFF.

The table lists this clonotype with a few counts. The CDR3 is CASSSLPGKAFF. The CDR3, as DNA: TGTGCCAGCAGTTCCCTCCCAGGGAAAGCTTTCTTT. V is TRBV6-2 or TRBV6-3 and J is TRBJ1-1; D is possibly TRBD1 (5 bases). With 4 bases removed from V and 9 bases from J, the gap between germline ends came to 12 bases. The germline gives CDR1 MNHEY, CDR2 SVGEGT. The CDR3 runs 12 residues.

The chain employs TRBV27 and TRBJ2-5, with D possibly being TRBD1 (5 bases). The V end lost 3 bases, the J end lost 7 bases, and 6 bases lay between the germline ends. This CDR3 has 11 residues. Germline CDR1 and CDR2: MNHEY and SMNVEV (reference sequence). The CDR3 sequence: CASSFQGTQYF. The CDR3 coding sequence is TGTGCCAGCAGTTTTCAGGGGACCCAGTACTTC.

This clonotype was seen repeatedly, ten times or more. V usage is TRBV10-3 and J usage is TRBJ2-5; D perhaps matches TRBD2 (6 bases). The CDR3 sequence is 14 residues long. V lost 7 bases to trimming and J lost 3 bases, with 15 bases between them. CDR1 ENHRY and CDR2 SYGVKD come from the germline V gene. The CDR3 region is CAIKASENKETQYF. The CDR3 nucleotides read TGTGCCATCAAAGCTAGCGAGAATAAAGAGACCCAGTACTTC.

This clonotype was found a few times. The chain has TRBV25-1 and TRBJ2-7, with 7 bases matching TRBD2. Germline CDR1 and CDR2: MGHDK and SYGVNS. The V segment lost 7 bases and the J segment 5 bases; nucleotides outside the gene matches: 8. This CDR3 is 13 amino acids long. CDR3 residues: CASNPREAHEQYF. Written as DNA, the CDR3 is TGTGCCAGCAATCCCCGGGAGGCCCACGAGCAGTACTTC.

The rearrangement uses TRBV4-1 and TRBJ2-1; D is undetermined. Trimming cost V 3 bases and J 14 bases, with 29 bases left between them. Per the germline V gene, CDR1 is MGHRA and CDR2 is YSYEKL. The CDR3 has 17 amino acids. DNA of the CDR3: TGCGCCAGCAGCCAGACCCGGGCTTCCCGCCTTCACCCTAAGGAGTTCTTC. Its translation: CASSQTRASRLHPKEFF.

This clonotype was detected ten times or more. The V and J genes are TRBV28 and TRBJ2-2; 9 bases fit TRBD1. Germline V gene data show CDR1 as MDHEN and CDR2 as SYDVKM. This CDR3 comprises 15 residues. Unmatched junction bases numbered 5, after V lost 3 bases and J lost 6 bases. The CDR3, as DNA: TGTGCCAGCAGTTTCCGGGACAGGGTATCCGGGGAGCTGTTTTTT. Amino acids: CASSFRDRVSGELFF. The full variable domain, completed using reference TRBV28 and TRBJ2-2, is DVKVTQSSRYLVKRTGEKVFLECVQDMDHENMFWYRQDPGLGLRLIYFSYDVKMKEKGDIPEGYSVSREKKERFSLILESASTNQTSMYLCASSFRDRVSGELFFGEGSRLTVL.

Remarks on this clonotype: At one end, the junction sequence differs from germline, possibly due to a read error. The V call is TRBV5-1, the J call TRBJ2-1; 7 bases are a match to TRBD2. Germline loops: CDR1 SGHRS, CDR2 YFSETQ. The CDR3 totals 17 residues. CDR3 region: CASSLGLAASSYNEQFF. CDR3 sequence (DNA): TGTGCCAGCAGCTTAGGGCTAGCGGCTAGCTCCTACAATGAGCAGTTCTTC.

Many counts were recorded for this clonotype. The rearrangement links TRBV6-5 to TRBJ2-7; 7 bases are a match to TRBD2. Germline assignment: CDR1 MNHEY and CDR2 SVGAGI. J lost 5 bases, V lost 3 bases, and 7 bases had no gene match. There are 14 residues in the CDR3. This CDR3 reads CASSYKRGSNEQYF. CDR3 DNA sequence: TGTGCCAGCAGTTATAAGCGGGGTTCGAACGAGCAGTACTTC.